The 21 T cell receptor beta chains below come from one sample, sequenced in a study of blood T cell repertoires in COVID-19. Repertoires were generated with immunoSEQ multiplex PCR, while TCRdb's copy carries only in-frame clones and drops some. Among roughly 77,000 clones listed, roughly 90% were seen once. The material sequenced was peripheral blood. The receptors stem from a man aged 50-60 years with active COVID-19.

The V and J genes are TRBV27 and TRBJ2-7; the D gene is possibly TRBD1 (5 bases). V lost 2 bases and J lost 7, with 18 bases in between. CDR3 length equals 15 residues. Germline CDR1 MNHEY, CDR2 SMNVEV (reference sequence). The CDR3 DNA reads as TGTGCCAGCAGTTTAATGGCAGGGATGGGTGGGGAGCAGTACTTC. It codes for CASSLMAGMGGEQYF.

CDR3 bases: TGTGCCACCAGCTCGAGGAAGACGGCGGCCGAGCAGTACTTC. Its translation: CATSSRKTAAEQYF. The chain recombines TRBV15 with TRBJ2-7; D uncertain. From germline, CDR1 is LNHNV and CDR2 YYDKDF (reference sequence). This CDR3 is built from 14 residues. V lost 5 bases, J lost 6 bases, and 17 bases lay in between.

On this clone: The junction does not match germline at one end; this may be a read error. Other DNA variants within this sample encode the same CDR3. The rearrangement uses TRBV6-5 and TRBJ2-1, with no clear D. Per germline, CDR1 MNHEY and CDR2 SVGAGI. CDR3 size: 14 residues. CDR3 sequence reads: CASSYRGSNNEQFF. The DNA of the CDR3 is TGTGCCAGCAGTTACAGAGGCAGTAACAATGAGCAATTCTTC.

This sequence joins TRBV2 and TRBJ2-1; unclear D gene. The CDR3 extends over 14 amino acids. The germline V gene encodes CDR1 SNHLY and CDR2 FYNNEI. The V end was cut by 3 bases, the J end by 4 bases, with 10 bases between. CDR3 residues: CASSEFKQYNEQFF. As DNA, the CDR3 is TGTGCCAGCAGTGAGTTCAAGCAATACAATGAGCAGTTCTTC.

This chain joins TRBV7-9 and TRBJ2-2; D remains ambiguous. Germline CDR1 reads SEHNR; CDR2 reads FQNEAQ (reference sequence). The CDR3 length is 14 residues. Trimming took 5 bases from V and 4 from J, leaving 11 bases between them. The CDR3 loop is CASSKVGSTGELFF. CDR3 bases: TGTGCCAGCAGCAAAGTCGGTTCCACCGGGGAGCTGTTTTTT.

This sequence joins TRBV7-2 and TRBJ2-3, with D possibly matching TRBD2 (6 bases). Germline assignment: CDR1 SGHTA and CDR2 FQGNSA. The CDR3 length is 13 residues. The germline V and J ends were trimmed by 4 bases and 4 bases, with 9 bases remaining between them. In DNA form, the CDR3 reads TGTGCCAGCAGCTCCCGGGGGTCAGATACGCAGTATTTT. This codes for CASSSRGSDTQYF.

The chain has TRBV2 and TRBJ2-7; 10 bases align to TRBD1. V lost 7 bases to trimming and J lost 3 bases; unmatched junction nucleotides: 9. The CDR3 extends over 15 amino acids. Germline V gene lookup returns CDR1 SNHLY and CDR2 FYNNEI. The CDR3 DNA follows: TGTGCCAGCACCAAGGACAGGGGGTCTTTCTACGAGCAGTACTTC. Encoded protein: CASTKDRGSFYEQYF.

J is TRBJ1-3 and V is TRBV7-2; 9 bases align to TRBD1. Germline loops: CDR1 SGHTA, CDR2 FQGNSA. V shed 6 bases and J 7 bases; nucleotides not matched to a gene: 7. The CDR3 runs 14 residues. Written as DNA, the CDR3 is TGTGCCAGCAGACCCGGGACAGGGATGAACACCATATATTTT. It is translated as CASRPGTGMNTIYF.

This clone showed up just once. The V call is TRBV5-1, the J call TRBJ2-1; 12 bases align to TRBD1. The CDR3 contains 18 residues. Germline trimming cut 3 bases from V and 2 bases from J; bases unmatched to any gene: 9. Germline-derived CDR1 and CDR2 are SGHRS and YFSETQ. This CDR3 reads CASSSTGTGGGTYNEQFF. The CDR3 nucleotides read TGCGCCAGCAGCTCCACCGGGACAGGGGGCGGGACCTACAATGAGCAGTTCTTC.

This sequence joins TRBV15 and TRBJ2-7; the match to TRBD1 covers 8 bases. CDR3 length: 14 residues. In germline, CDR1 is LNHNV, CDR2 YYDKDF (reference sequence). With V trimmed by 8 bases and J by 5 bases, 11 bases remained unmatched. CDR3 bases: TGTGCCACCTCCCCAGGGGGCGCATCAAACGAGCAGTACTTC. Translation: CATSPGGASNEQYF.

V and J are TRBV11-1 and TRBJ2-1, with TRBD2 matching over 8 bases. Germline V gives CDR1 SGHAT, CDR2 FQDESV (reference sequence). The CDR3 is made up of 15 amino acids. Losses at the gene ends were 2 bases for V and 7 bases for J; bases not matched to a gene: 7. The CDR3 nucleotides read TGTGCCAGCAGCTTAACTAGCGGAAACTCTAATGAGCAGTTCTTC. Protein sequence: CASSLTSGNSNEQFF. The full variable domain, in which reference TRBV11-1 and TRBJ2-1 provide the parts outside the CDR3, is EAEVAQSPRYKITEKSQAVAFWCDPISGHATLYWYRQILGQGPELLVQFQDESVVDDSQLPKDRFSAERLKGVDSTLKIQPAELGDSAMYLCASSLTSGNSNEQFFGPGTRLTVL.

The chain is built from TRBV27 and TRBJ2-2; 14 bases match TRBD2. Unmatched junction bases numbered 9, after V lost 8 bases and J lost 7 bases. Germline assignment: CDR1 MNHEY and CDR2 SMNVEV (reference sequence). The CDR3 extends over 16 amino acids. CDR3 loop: CASRLAGGSPNGELFF. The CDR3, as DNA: TGTGCCAGCCGACTAGCGGGGGGGTCTCCGAACGGGGAGCTGTTTTTT.

In DNA, the CDR3 is TGTGCCAGCAGCACAGGTGGTCGGTATGGCTACACCTTC. Translated, it gives CASSTGGRYGYTF. The rearrangement links TRBV28 to TRBJ1-2, with D tentatively TRBD1 (5 bases). In germline, CDR1 is MDHEN, CDR2 SYDVKM. The CDR3 is 13 amino acids. V was clipped by 6 bases and J by 5 bases, with 13 bases between them.

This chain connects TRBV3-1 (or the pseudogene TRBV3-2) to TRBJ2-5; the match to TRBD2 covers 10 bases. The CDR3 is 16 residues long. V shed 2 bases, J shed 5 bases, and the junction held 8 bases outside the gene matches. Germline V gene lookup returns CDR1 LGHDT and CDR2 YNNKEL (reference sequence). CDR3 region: CASSQPLAGVGETQYF. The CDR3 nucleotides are TGTGCCAGCAGCCAACCTCTAGCGGGGGTTGGGGAGACCCAGTACTTC.

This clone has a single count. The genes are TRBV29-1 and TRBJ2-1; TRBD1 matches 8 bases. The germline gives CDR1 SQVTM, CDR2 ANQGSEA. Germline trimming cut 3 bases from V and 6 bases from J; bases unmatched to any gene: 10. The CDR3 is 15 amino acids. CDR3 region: CSVDLGTGWSNEQFF. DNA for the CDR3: TGCAGCGTTGATCTCGGGACAGGTTGGAGCAATGAGCAGTTCTTC.

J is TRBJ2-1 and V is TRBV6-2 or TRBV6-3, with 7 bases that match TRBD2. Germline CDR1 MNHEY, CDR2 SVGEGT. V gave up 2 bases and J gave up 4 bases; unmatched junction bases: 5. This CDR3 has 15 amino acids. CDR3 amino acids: CASSYARGEYNEQFF. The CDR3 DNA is TGTGCCAGCAGTTACGCACGGGGGGAATACAATGAGCAGTTCTTC.

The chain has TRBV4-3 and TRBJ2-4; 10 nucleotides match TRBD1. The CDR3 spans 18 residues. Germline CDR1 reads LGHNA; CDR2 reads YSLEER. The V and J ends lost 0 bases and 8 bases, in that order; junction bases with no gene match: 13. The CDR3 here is CASSQEPGQGYRGDIQYF. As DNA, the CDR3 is TGCGCCAGCAGCCAAGAACCGGGACAGGGGTATCGGGGGGACATTCAGTACTTC.

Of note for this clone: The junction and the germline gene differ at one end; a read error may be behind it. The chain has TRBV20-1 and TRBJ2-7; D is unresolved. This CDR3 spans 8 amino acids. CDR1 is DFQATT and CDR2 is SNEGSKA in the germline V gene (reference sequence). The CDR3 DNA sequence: TGCAGTGCTAGAGATCCCATCTTC. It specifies CSARDPIF.

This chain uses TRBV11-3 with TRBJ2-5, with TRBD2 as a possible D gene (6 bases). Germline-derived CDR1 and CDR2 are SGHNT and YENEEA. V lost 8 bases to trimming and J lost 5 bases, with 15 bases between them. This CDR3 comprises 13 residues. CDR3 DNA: TGTGCCAGCTCGGGAGCCCCTCGGGAGACCCAGTACTTC. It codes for CASSGAPRETQYF.

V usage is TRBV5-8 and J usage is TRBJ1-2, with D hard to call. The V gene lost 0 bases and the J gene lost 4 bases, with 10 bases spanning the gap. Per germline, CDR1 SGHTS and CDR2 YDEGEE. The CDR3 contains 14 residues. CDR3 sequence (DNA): TGTGCCAGCAGCTTGGGAGGGTTTGGCTATGGCTACACCTTC. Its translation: CASSLGGFGYGYTF.

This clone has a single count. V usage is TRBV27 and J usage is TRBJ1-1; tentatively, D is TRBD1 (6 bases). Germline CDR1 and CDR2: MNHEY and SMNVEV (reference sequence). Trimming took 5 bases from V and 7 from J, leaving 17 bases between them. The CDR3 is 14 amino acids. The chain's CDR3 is CASSLVPGHREAFF. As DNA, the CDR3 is TGTGCCAGCAGTCTCGTGCCGGGACATCGTGAAGCTTTCTTT.